One and the same sample provided the 14 T cell receptor beta chains below, sequenced in a study of PD-1 blockade in classical Hodgkin lymphoma. Sequencing was performed with immunoSEQ multiplex PCR; in TCRdb, only in-frame clones are kept and a portion is missing. The data hold around 17,000 clones, with roughly 90% observed a single time. Noted time point: newly diagnosed, previously untreated cHL patient sample. Sequencing was carried out using peripheral blood mononuclear cells (PBMCs). These receptor sequences come from a human donor with classical Hodgkin lymphoma.

This clone was observed once. The CDR3 loop reads CAWSVRARVAFF. The CDR3 DNA follows: TGTGCCTGGAGTGTCAGGGCCCGGGTAGCTTTCTTT. The rearrangement links TRBV30 to TRBJ1-1; D is possibly TRBD1 (5 bases). V lost 0 bases and J lost 10, with 12 bases in between. Per germline, CDR1 GTSNPN and CDR2 SVGIG (reference sequence). CDR3 length: 12 amino acids.

V gene TRBV30 combines with J gene TRBJ2-4; 8 nucleotides line up with TRBD2. V was clipped by 7 bases and J by 0 bases; unmatched bases: 8. The CDR3 has 15 amino acids. CDR1 and CDR2 (germline): GTSNPN, SVGIG (reference sequence). The CDR3 DNA follows: TGTGCCTTCACGGCTAGCGGGCTAGCCAAAAACATTCAGTACTTC. It is translated as CAFTASGLAKNIQYF.

CDR3 bases: TGTGCCAGCAGTGATGCCGGGGACCCTGGAAACACCATATATTTT. This encodes CASSDAGDPGNTIYF. The chain has TRBV6-1 and TRBJ1-3; perhaps TRBD1 as D (5 bases). The CDR3 is 15 amino acids. With 3 bases removed from V and 2 bases from J, the gap between germline ends came to 11 bases. Germline lookup yields CDR1 MNHNS and CDR2 SASEGT.

The gene calls are TRBV11-2 and TRBJ1-2; 7 bases align to TRBD1. The CDR3 runs to 15 residues. Germline V gene sequence: CDR1 SGHAT, CDR2 FQNNGV. With 2 bases clipped from V and 7 bases from J, the junction kept 10 bases outside the gene matches. Here the CDR3 DNA reads TGTGCCAGCAGCTTAAACAGGGGACCGTTGGGTGGCTACACCTTC. Translated: CASSLNRGPLGGYTF.

Note on this clone: Its ends do not fully match the called genes, so a read error is possible. The chain couples TRBV12-5 to TRBJ1-1; D unresolved. Looked up from germline, CDR1 is LGHNT and CDR2 is FRNRAP. The CDR3 extends over 12 amino acids. The DNA for the CDR3 is TGTGCTAGTGGCCCCCCCCTCGAACAAGGGCACTTT. This translates into CASGPPLEQGHF. Full variable domain (missing parts from reference TRBV12-5 and TRBJ1-1): DARVTQTPRHKVTEMGQEVTMRCQPILGHNTVFWYRQTMMQGLELLAYFRNRAPLDDSGMPKDRFSAEMPDATLATLKIQPSEPRDSAVYFCASGPPLEQGHFGQGTRLTVV.

V gene TRBV6-1 combines with J gene TRBJ2-7, with 10 nucleotides matching TRBD2. V shed 8 bases and J 4 bases; nucleotides not matched to a gene: 11. This CDR3 has 15 amino acids. Germline CDR1 is MNHNS and CDR2 is SASEGT. CDR3 bases: TGTGCCAGCGGAGCACATAGCGGGAGGAGTTACGAGCAGTACTTC. Protein: CASGAHSGRSYEQYF.

The chain combines TRBV6-1 with TRBJ1-4; TRBD1 matches 7 bases. Germline lookup yields CDR1 MNHNS and CDR2 SASEGT. Trimming removed 5 bases from V and 7 bases from J; junction bases left unmatched: 10. The CDR3 is made up of 15 amino acids. CDR3 bases: TGTGCCAGCAGTATATCACAGGGGAGGGGTGAAAAACTGTTTTTT. It codes for CASSISQGRGEKLFF.

The chain has TRBV30 and TRBJ2-7; 7 nucleotides match TRBD2. The V segment lost 4 bases and the J segment 5 bases; nucleotides outside the gene matches: 11. The germline gives CDR1 GTSNPN, CDR2 SVGIG (reference sequence). This CDR3 comprises 14 residues. The chain's CDR3 is CAWTLRTRRHEQYF. The DNA for the CDR3 is TGTGCCTGGACCCTCCGGACTAGGCGACACGAGCAGTACTTC.

V and J are TRBV6-4 and TRBJ1-1, with D possibly TRBD1 on 6 matching bases. Germline loops: CDR1 MRHNA, CDR2 SNTAGT. The CDR3 loop spans 15 amino acids. Trimming left V 0 bases short and J 4 bases short, with 12 bases between. CDR3: CASSDSEGGSTEAFF. The CDR3 DNA reads TGTGCCAGCAGTGACTCAGAGGGGGGTAGCACTGAAGCTTTCTTT.

In its sample, this clone was seen once. The V and J genes are TRBV30 and TRBJ2-5, with D possibly TRBD2 on 5 matching bases. CDR1 is GTSNPN and CDR2 is SVGIG in the germline V gene (reference sequence). V lost 3 bases and J 2 bases, leaving 13 bases between the germline ends. This CDR3 has 14 residues. For the CDR3, the DNA is TGTGCCTGGAGCCCTGCCGGGGTTCAAGAGACCCAGTACTTC. Translation gives CAWSPAGVQETQYF.

The chain recombines TRBV2 with TRBJ2-2; 16 bases are shared with TRBD2. CDR3 length: 16 residues. Germline V lookup: CDR1 SNHLY, CDR2 FYNNEI. J gave up 4 bases and V 6 bases, and 2 bases lay outside the gene matches. The CDR3 loop reads CASRGTSGRATGELFF. For the CDR3, the DNA is TGTGCCAGCAGGGGGACTAGCGGGAGGGCCACCGGGGAGCTGTTTTTT.

The genes are TRBV4-1 and TRBJ2-7; 9 nucleotides agree with TRBD1. The CDR3 contains 15 residues. Losses at the gene ends were 2 bases for V and 5 bases for J; bases not matched to a gene: 7. Germline CDR1 MGHRA, CDR2 YSYEKL. In DNA form, the CDR3 reads TGCGCCAGCAGCCAACCCGGGACAGGGATCGACGAGCAGTACTTC. It yields the protein CASSQPGTGIDEQYF.

This clone came up once. The genes are TRBV7-9 and TRBJ2-7; D call uncertain. CDR1 and CDR2 (germline): SEHNR, FQNEAQ (reference sequence). This CDR3 region has 14 residues. V was shortened by 1 base and J by 9 bases, with 16 bases between the two germline ends. The CDR3 DNA follows: TGTGCCAGCAGCTTAGATCAAACCTACGAAGGGCAGTACTTC. Protein product: CASSLDQTYEGQYF.

V usage is TRBV7-6 and J usage is TRBJ2-5, with TRBD2 as a possible D gene (5 bases). The CDR3 extends over 13 amino acids. Trimming shortened V by 1 base and J by 5 bases, and 8 bases separated the two germline ends. CDR1 is SGHVS, CDR2 FNYEAQ, per germline. This CDR3 reads CASSLEPGETQYF. The DNA of the CDR3 is TGTGCCAGCAGCTTAGAACCGGGGGAGACCCAGTACTTC.